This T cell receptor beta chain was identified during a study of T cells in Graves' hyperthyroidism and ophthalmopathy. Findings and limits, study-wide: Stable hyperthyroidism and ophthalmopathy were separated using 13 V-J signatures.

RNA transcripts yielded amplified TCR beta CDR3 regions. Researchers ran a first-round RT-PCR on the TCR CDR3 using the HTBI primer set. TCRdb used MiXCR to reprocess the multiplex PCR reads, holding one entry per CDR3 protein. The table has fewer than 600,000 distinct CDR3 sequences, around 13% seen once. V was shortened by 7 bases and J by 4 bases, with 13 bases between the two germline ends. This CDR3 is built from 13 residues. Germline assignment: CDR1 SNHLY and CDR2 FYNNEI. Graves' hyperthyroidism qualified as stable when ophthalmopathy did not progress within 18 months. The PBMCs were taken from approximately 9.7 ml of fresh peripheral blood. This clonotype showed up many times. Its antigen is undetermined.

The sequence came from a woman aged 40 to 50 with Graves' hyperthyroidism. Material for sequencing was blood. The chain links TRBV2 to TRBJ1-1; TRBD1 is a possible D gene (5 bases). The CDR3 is CASKTEGTTEAFF. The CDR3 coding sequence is TGTGCCAGCAAAACAGAAGGGACCACTGAAGCTTTCTTT.